This record covers a single T cell receptor beta chain. This clone appeared a single time. Its target antigen remains unknown. The input lacks base qualities; no much larger clone sits a single base away. Healthy HIV-negative adults with no recently reported acute infections or vaccinations were included as donors. All donors were Caucasian adults living in Nashville, Tennessee, USA. Magnetic negative selection was used to enrich CD4+ T cells, after which naive cells were positively selected on CD45RA and the negative fraction became the memory subset. After blood collection by leukapheresis, PBMCs were isolated using Ficoll-Histopaque density gradient centrifugation and then cryopreserved in the vapor phase of liquid nitrogen. Analytical flow cytometry was used to check the purity and quantity of every magnetically sorted T cell population. Genomic DNA was isolated from each sorted fraction and quantified by UV absorbance on a Nanodrop 2000c.

From a lookup of the germline V gene (reference sequence), CDR1 and CDR2 are SEHNR and FQNEAQ. After removal of 1 base from V and 8 bases from J, the junction retains 8 bases not matched to a gene. The CDR3 runs 15 residues from the cysteine to the phenylalanine. Only the CDR3 portion is preserved as DNA: 45 bases, with reading frame beginning at the first base. These data belong to a study of shared clonotypes between healthy human individuals (dated by TCRdb to the early 2020s). About the investigation overall: The cohort comprised a couple of women and three men aged 18 to 49 years. For each donor, CD4 naive and CD4 memory were each given three plates, CD8 naive was given two plates, and CD8 memory was given one plate. Blood TCR repertoires of about 5 healthy adults were deeply sequenced to estimate repertoire size and the extent of clonotype sharing between individuals. Different laboratories and diverse techniques were used to prepare libraries and sequence TCR repertoires, to increase sequencing depth and limit assay-specific biases. Each donor's leukapheresis produced roughly between roughly 0.94 and 9.5 billion PBMCs. Study-wide conclusions, independent of this receptor: Naive subsets generally had larger estimated clonotype richness than memory subsets. Pairwise subsampling indicated that sequencing depth was expected to affect the degree of clonotype sharing among donors. Rarefaction of sorted-subset datasets indicated incomplete sequencing despite the large sequencing depth. The small number of donors limited the genetic and exposure-history diversity represented. Compared with non-shared clonotypes, the clonotypes found in all four sorted-subset donors had higher generation probabilities. Sharing across a handful of donors was observed for approximately 5% of naive CD4, 3% to 4% of naive CD8, over 2% of memory CD4, and 0.4% of memory CD8 clonotypes. Sampling was limited to blood, and TCR repertoires in tissue likely differ from TCR repertoires in blood.

Using the deep immunoSEQ assay, multiplex PCR amplified TCR CDR3 regions from genomic DNA. Genomic DNA extracted from each cell subset was distributed evenly over all wells of several immunoSEQ 96-well plates, and each plate served as one replicate. For sorted subsets, approximately 190 ng genomic DNA, equal to tens of thousands of T cell genomes, was loaded into each replicate PCR. The purified libraries were quantified using a Qubit 3.0 fluorometer, sized with a Bioanalyzer 2100, and then quantified again using the KAPA Library Quantification kit. Every immunoSEQ 96-well plate was sequenced on a separate single-read 150-cycle Illumina NextSeq 550 flow cell. In the authors' own workflow: Because the immunoSEQ output included only junctional sequences and no quality scores, the filtering could not be the same as the filtering used for full-length reads. Sequences were annotated with PyIR, a Python wrapper for IgBLAST v1.9, and V/J genes and CDR3 were assigned using IMGT germline references. Reads were filtered out if the reads had weak V/J assignments (E-value above 1e-6), no CDR3, stop codons, out-of-frame junctions, or ambiguous translated residues. V3J clonotypes were defined by identical inferred V gene, J gene, and CDR3 amino acid sequence. The percentage overlap between two repertoires was calculated by dividing the number of shared unique clonotypes by the size of the smaller repertoire. Repertoire richness was assessed with RTK rarefaction, the Chao1 estimator, and Recon v2.1 estimates of unobserved clonotypes. OLGA was used to compute generation probabilities for all TCRbeta clonotypes that the gDNA method yielded from a few donors. TCRdb carries this immuneACCESS record with in-frame sequences only. Its versions omit some clonotypes, under half of them owing to an unresolved V gene in the studies checked, with the rest unexplained. The V and J calls and clone size come from that table; D and trimming were worked out from the DNA. This sample has roughly 650,000 clones in its table, and approximately 97% of those were observed once. Together, the top ten hold about 0.057% of the sample.

The chain joins TRBV7-9 to TRBJ2-1; 7 central nucleotides agree with TRBD2. The source of this sequence is a woman aged 25 to 39 in good health. Sample: naive CD4+ T cells sorted from blood. The cell subset or site label here, explained by the study, means: CD45RA+ positively selected. The DNA sequence is TGTGCCAGCAGCTTAGTTTACGCGGGAGTGGATGAGCAGTTCTTC. Its product reads: CASSLVYAGVDEQFF.